This TCR beta chain stems from a study of cytomegalovirus exposure and HLA in healthy donors. Overall study context: A prior analysis found 95 million to 140 million unique TCR beta sequences from approximately 200 million T cells. Most donors, about 77% of over 350 genotyped, fell in the Caucasian-associated ancestry cluster. Overall study results and limits: An apparent linkage of common viral pathogens to several of the most significant clusters emerged in a later analysis.

The CDR3 covers 15 residues. Unmatched junction bases numbered 3, after V lost 2 bases and J lost 1 base. CDR1 and CDR2 from the germline V gene are LNHNV and YYDKDF (reference sequence). The PCR used 60 Vbeta and 13 Jbeta primers. Some clones are missing from TCRdb's copy, which holds only in-frame ones; the method was immunoSEQ multiplex PCR. The repertoire consists of under 85,000 clones, with less than 75% occurring once and the leading ten covering 11%. To note about this clone: Its specificity is not known.

The rearrangement joins TRBV15 to TRBJ1-1; 8 positions agree with TRBD1. The source of this sequence is a woman in her twenties or thirties in good health and CMV-seronegative. What was sequenced was PBMCs. The CDR3 reads CATSRNTGGNTEAFF. CDR3 sequence (DNA): TGTGCCACCAGCAGAAACACAGGGGGGAACACTGAAGCTTTCTTT.